The T cell receptor (beta chain) under discussion was sequenced for a study of vaccination effects on CD4 cells after COVID-19. Measured with immunoSEQ multiplex PCR; TCRdb has only the in-frame clones, and not every one. There are tens of thousands of clones in the sample; more than 75% occur only once, and 6% lies in the top ten. Antigen-specific CD4+ T cell clonotypes were called by their expansion after viral peptide-pool culture in ViraFEST. Subsequent to a culture period of more than 8 days, CD4+ T cells were isolated. The study found no prior SARS-CoV-2 infection in the vaccine recipients, who tested negative for nucleocapsid antibodies. This clone was seen more than once but under ten times. What it binds is not known. Germline assignment: CDR1 MNHEY and CDR2 SMNVEV (reference sequence). The V gene lost 5 bases and the J gene lost 4 bases, with 23 bases spanning the gap. This CDR3 is built from 17 residues.

The sample in question was CD4+ T cells from PBMCs cultured with HCoV-OC43 spike peptides, obtained before COVID-19 vaccination. Subset meaning: HCoV-OC43 spike overlapping peptide pool stimulation. This receptor was taken from a human donor who received a COVID-19 vaccine. This sequence joins TRBV27 and TRBJ2-5; maybe TRBD2 (7 bases). As DNA, the CDR3 is TGTGCCAGCAGTCCCGGAGGGGGGGCGGGTCGTCTAGAGACCCAGTACTTC. Translation: CASSPGGGAGRLETQYF.